The clone carrying this T cell receptor beta chain appeared once. As handled by the study authors: Nucleated cell number was recorded as an estimate derived from reference gene primer amplification. Using immunoSEQ multiplex PCR, the repertoire was profiled, and TCRdb retains in-frame clones only, with some absent. The DNA was the basis for D and trimming; V, J and clone size are from that table. The sample records about 230,000 clones, approximately 80% being singletons. This specimen comes from a study of blood T cell repertoires in COVID-19. For the study at large: COVID-19 samples, acute and convalescent, were from the United States, Italy and Spain. PBMCs, B-cell-depleted T cells, or T cells were the source of the cDNA or gDNA that made up the material.

The ends were cut back, 2 bases at V and 3 bases at J, with 13 bases in the middle. The V gene's germline CDR1 is MDHEN and CDR2 SYDVKM. The CDR3 has 15 residues. The receptor was derived from a woman aged 40 to 55 who had recovered from COVID-19. Sample: peripheral blood. J is TRBJ1-1 and V is TRBV28; perhaps TRBD1 as D (5 bases). Here the CDR3 reads CASSLPRGTDTEAFF. CDR3 nucleotides: TGTGCCAGCAGTTTACCTCGGGGGACGGACACTGAAGCTTTCTTT.